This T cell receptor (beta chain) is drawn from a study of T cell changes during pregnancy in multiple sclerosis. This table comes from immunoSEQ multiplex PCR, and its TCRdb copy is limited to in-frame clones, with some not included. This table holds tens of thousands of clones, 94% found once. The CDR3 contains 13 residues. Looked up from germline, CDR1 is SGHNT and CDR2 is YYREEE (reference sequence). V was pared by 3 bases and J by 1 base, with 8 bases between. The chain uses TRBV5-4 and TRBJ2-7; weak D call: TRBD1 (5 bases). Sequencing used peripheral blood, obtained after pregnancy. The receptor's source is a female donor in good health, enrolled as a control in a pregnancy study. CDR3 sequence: CASSWGRSYEQYF. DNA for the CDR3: TGTGCCAGCAGCTGGGGCAGGTCCTACGAGCAGTACTTC.